The 29 T cell receptor beta chains in this list originate from one sample, sequenced in a study of shared T cell receptors in the human thymus. The method was immunoSEQ multiplex PCR; TCRdb's version includes in-frame clones alone and lacks a portion of them. The sample lists hundreds of thousands of clones, 95% occurring once. Sequences were obtained from thymocytes. The receptors shown here come from a human donor.

The V and J genes are TRBV7-2 and TRBJ1-4; tentative D call: TRBD1 (6 bases). Germline-derived CDR1 and CDR2 are SGHTA and FQGNSA. The CDR3 extends over 15 amino acids. V was pared by 5 bases and J by 7 bases, with 17 bases between. CDR3 in amino acids: CASSVRAAGAEKLFF. Here the CDR3 DNA reads TGTGCCAGCAGCGTGAGGGCGGCAGGGGCTGAAAAACTGTTTTTT.

The V gene is TRBV10-3, the J gene TRBJ1-5; D remains unclear. The CDR3 extends over 12 amino acids. V was shortened by 0 bases and J by 6 bases, with 3 bases between the two germline ends. Germline loops: CDR1 ENHRY, CDR2 SYGVKD. For the CDR3, the DNA is TGTGCCATCAGTGAGTCGGGTCAGCCCCAGCATTTT. Amino acids: CAISESGQPQHF.

The chain uses TRBV4-1 and TRBJ1-2; D not certain. The V end was cut by 4 bases, the J end by 4 bases, with 19 bases between. The CDR3 loop spans 16 amino acids. Germline lookup yields CDR1 MGHRA and CDR2 YSYEKL. CDR3: CASSPPVPGGVYGYTF. DNA for the CDR3: TGCGCCAGCAGCCCCCCCGTCCCGGGAGGAGTCTATGGCTACACCTTC.

The chain joins TRBV5-4 to TRBJ2-1; 7 bases match TRBD1. The CDR3 has 17 amino acids. V shed 4 bases and J 6 bases; nucleotides not matched to a gene: 16. Germline V CDR1 and CDR2: SGHNT, YYREEE (reference sequence). The DNA for the CDR3 is TGTGCCAGCAGCGAACCCCAGACAGGGTTAGGCTCCAATGAGCAGTTCTTC. Its protein product is CASSEPQTGLGSNEQFF.

The rearrangement uses TRBV5-5 and TRBJ2-1; no firm D call. Germline values: CDR1 SGHKS, CDR2 YYEKEE (reference sequence). V was pared by 4 bases and J by 9 bases, with 11 bases between. The CDR3 consists of 12 residues. CDR3 sequence (DNA): TGTGCCAGCAGCCTCTCCTATGGTGAGCAGTTCTTC. This translates into CASSLSYGEQFF.

This chain uses TRBV5-6 with TRBJ1-3; TRBD1 might be the D (5 bases). Germline assignment: CDR1 SGHDT and CDR2 YYEEEE. The CDR3 has 13 residues. Deletions cut 4 bases from V and 4 bases from J, with 9 bases between. The CDR3 DNA follows: TGTGCCAGCAGCGGGGCGACAGGAAACACCATATATTTT. Its translation is CASSGATGNTIYF. Full variable domain (missing parts from reference TRBV5-6 and TRBJ1-3): DAGVTQSPTHLIKTRGQQVTLRCSPKSGHDTVSWYQQALGQGPQFIFQYYEEEERQRGNFPDRFSGHQFPNYSSELNVNALLLGDSALYLCASSGATGNTIYFGEGSWLTVV.

This clone was detected only a few times. This sequence joins TRBV27 and TRBJ1-1, with a tentative D call TRBD1 (6 bases). V was shortened by 8 bases and J by 0 bases, with 13 bases between the two germline ends. Germline V gene lookup returns CDR1 MNHEY and CDR2 SMNVEV (reference sequence). The CDR3 sequence is 14 residues long. This CDR3 reads CASSGAAMNTEAFF. The CDR3 DNA follows: TGTGCCAGCTCAGGGGCCGCTATGAACACTGAAGCTTTCTTT.

This rearrangement joins TRBV10-1 to TRBJ1-5, with D tentatively TRBD1 (5 bases). The germline V gene encodes CDR1 WNHNN and CDR2 SYGVQD (reference sequence). The CDR3 runs to 14 residues. Trimming removed 8 bases from V and 1 base from J, with 12 bases in between. The CDR3 sequence: CASPEGPSNQPQHF. DNA of the CDR3: TGCGCCAGCCCAGAGGGACCGAGCAATCAGCCCCAGCATTTT.

This sequence joins TRBV19 and TRBJ1-4; D is undetermined. V dropped 8 bases and J dropped 1 base, with 8 bases sitting between them. This CDR3 has 13 residues. The germline V gene has CDR1 LNHDA and CDR2 SQIVND (reference sequence). CDR3 DNA sequence: TGTGCCAGTGGACGGATAACTAATGAAAAACTGTTTTTT. It translates to CASGRITNEKLFF.

V usage is TRBV28 and J usage is TRBJ2-1; D may be TRBD2 (5 bases). V dropped 2 bases and J dropped 12 bases, with 29 bases sitting between them. Per germline, CDR1 MDHEN and CDR2 SYDVKM. The CDR3 contains 18 residues. The CDR3 nucleotides read TGTGCCAGCAGTTTAGAGGGATACGGGCGCAGTTTCGGCAGCTCGCAGTTCTTC. Its translation is CASSLEGYGRSFGSSQFF.

A word on this clone: At the DNA level, this CDR3 is encoded by other sequences in the same sample as well. V usage is TRBV7-2 and J usage is TRBJ1-1; D not resolved. V was cut by 1 base and J by 0 bases, with 6 bases left in between. The CDR3 loop spans 14 amino acids. Looked up from germline, CDR1 is SGHTA and CDR2 is FQGNSA. CDR3 region: CASSLGQLNTEAFF. CDR3 DNA: TGTGCCAGCAGCTTAGGGCAGCTGAACACTGAAGCTTTCTTT.

The V call is TRBV28, the J call TRBJ1-2; D gene unclear. This CDR3 comprises 14 residues. Germline-derived CDR1 and CDR2 are MDHEN and SYDVKM. Deletions cut 3 bases from V and 4 bases from J, with 12 bases between. CDR3 sequence reads: CASSLYGMGYGYTF. The CDR3 DNA reads TGTGCCAGCAGTTTGTATGGAATGGGCTATGGCTACACCTTC.

The chain couples TRBV5-4 to TRBJ2-2, with 14 bases fitting TRBD2. V lost 4 bases, J lost 4 bases, and 12 bases stayed unmatched. This CDR3 is 19 amino acids long. CDR1 is SGHNT, CDR2 YYREEE, per germline (reference sequence). CDR3 sequence: CASSPGTSGSYIVTGELFF. CDR3 DNA: TGTGCCAGCAGCCCCGGGACTAGCGGGAGCTATATTGTCACCGGGGAGCTGTTTTTT.

V gene TRBV7-2 combines with J gene TRBJ2-1, with 11 bases aligning to TRBD2. Looked up from germline, CDR1 is SGHTA and CDR2 is FQGNSA. CDR3 size: 16 residues. With V trimmed by 0 bases and J by 6 bases, 4 bases remained unmatched. The CDR3 sequence is CASSLAVLAGANEQFF. CDR3 coding DNA: TGTGCCAGCAGCTTAGCGGTACTAGCGGGGGCCAATGAGCAGTTCTTC.

CDR3 residues: CASSHRDGYTF. The CDR3 DNA is TGTGCCAGCAGCCACAGGGACGGCTACACCTTC. This rearrangement joins TRBV6-6 to TRBJ1-2; D perhaps matches TRBD1 (6 bases). The CDR3 is made up of 11 amino acids. CDR1 MNHNY and CDR2 SVGAGI come from the germline V gene (reference sequence). The V end was cut by 6 bases, the J end by 8 bases, with 10 bases between.

V and J are TRBV14 and TRBJ2-2, with TRBD2 matching 12 bases. Germline CDR1 SGHDN, CDR2 FVKESK. With V trimmed by 4 bases and J by 4 bases, 4 bases remained unmatched. There are 16 residues in the CDR3. CDR3 coding DNA: TGTGCCAGCAGCCGGACTAGCGGGGCGTCCACCGGGGAGCTGTTTTTT. The encoded protein is CASSRTSGASTGELFF.

This chain links TRBV5-1 with TRBJ1-1; possible D gene TRBD1, 5 bases. The V end lost 1 base, the J end lost 0 bases, and 10 bases lay between the germline ends. The CDR3 extends over 15 amino acids. The germline V gene has CDR1 SGHRS and CDR2 YFSETQ. CDR3 sequence reads: CASSLIDSMNTEAFF. The CDR3 DNA is TGCGCCAGCAGCTTGATAGACAGCATGAACACTGAAGCTTTCTTT.

The CDR3 sequence: CASSFPGQGGGELFF. The CDR3 DNA reads as TGTGCCAGCAGTTTCCCCGGACAGGGGGGCGGGGAGCTGTTTTTT. The rearrangement links TRBV28 to TRBJ2-2; 10 bases align to TRBD1. The ends lost 3 bases at V and 7 bases at J; junction bases unmatched: 5. CDR3 length: 15 amino acids. Germline values: CDR1 MDHEN, CDR2 SYDVKM.

The gene calls are TRBV19 and TRBJ2-1; 10 nucleotides align to TRBD2. V trimming: 8 bases; J trimming: 6 bases; junction bases outside the gene matches: 7. This CDR3 is built from 14 residues. Germline assignment: CDR1 LNHDA and CDR2 SQIVND (reference sequence). The CDR3 coding sequence is TGTGCCAGTGGGAGCGGGAGGGTACTCAATGAGCAGTTCTTC. Protein: CASGSGRVLNEQFF.

The J gene is TRBJ2-5, the V gene TRBV29-1; 9 bases line up with TRBD2. V shed 5 bases, J shed 6 bases, and the junction held 10 bases outside the gene matches. There are 14 residues in the CDR3. CDR1 and CDR2 (germline): SQVTM, ANQGSEA. Here the CDR3 reads CSVKAGGPGKTQYF. Here the CDR3 DNA reads TGCAGCGTTAAGGCGGGAGGGCCGGGGAAGACCCAGTACTTC.

The rearrangement links TRBV15 to TRBJ2-1; D uncertain. The CDR3 is 16 residues long. Germline CDR1 and CDR2: LNHNV and YYDKDF (reference sequence). Trimming took off 0 bases at V and 8 bases at J, with 17 bases between the two ends. The CDR3 coding sequence is TGTGCCACCAGCAGAGATTCTGATCGACTTGGCCATGAGCAGTTCTTC. As protein: CATSRDSDRLGHEQFF. Full variable domain (rest looked up from reference TRBV15 and TRBJ2-1): DAMVIQNPRYQVTQFGKPVTLSCSQTLNHNVMYWYQQKSSQAPKLLFHYYDKDFNNEADTPDNFQSRRPNTSFCFLDIRSPGLGDTAMYLCATSRDSDRLGHEQFFGPGTRLTVL.

This clone was seen a single time. At one end the junction does not follow the germline gene, possibly because of a read error. The chain has TRBV7-6 and TRBJ1-3; 10 nucleotides agree with TRBD1. The CDR3 is 13 amino acids. CDR1 SGHVS and CDR2 FNYEAQ come from the germline V gene. The CDR3 region is CITVGTGEDTIYF. The CDR3 nucleotides read TGCATCACGGTCGGGACAGGGGAGGACACCATATATTTT.

This clone is a singleton in its sample. J is TRBJ1-4 and V is TRBV5-6; maybe TRBD1 (6 bases). CDR3 length: 15 residues. Germline V gene lookup returns CDR1 SGHDT and CDR2 YYEEEE. Deletions cut 0 bases from V and 7 bases from J, with 13 bases between. In nucleotides, the CDR3 is TGTGCCAGCAGCTTGGTGGGGGCGCAGGGTGAAAAACTGTTTTTT. Its translation: CASSLVGAQGEKLFF.

This chain uses TRBV7-9 with TRBJ2-7; 14 nucleotides align to TRBD2. The germline gives CDR1 SEHNR, CDR2 FQNEAQ (reference sequence). V lost 5 bases and J lost 3; bases outside the gene matches: 3. CDR3 length: 15 residues. CDR3 region: CASSPGLAGGYEQYF. The CDR3 bases are TGTGCCAGCAGCCCCGGACTAGCGGGAGGCTACGAGCAGTACTTC.

This clone has only one observation. The rearrangement joins TRBV27 to TRBJ2-7; unclear D gene. Germline V gene lookup returns CDR1 MNHEY and CDR2 SMNVEV (reference sequence). CDR3 length equals 11 residues. Trimming removed 6 bases at V and 5 bases at J, with 8 bases between. The CDR3 DNA sequence: TGTGCCAGCAGGGTAGGCCACGAGCAGTACTTC. It encodes CASRVGHEQYF.

This clone showed up just once. The chain combines TRBV5-5 with TRBJ2-7; 7 bases align to TRBD2. The germline V gene encodes CDR1 SGHKS and CDR2 YYEKEE (reference sequence). The ends lost 6 bases at V and 6 bases at J; junction bases unmatched: 18. The CDR3 sequence is 16 residues long. The DNA for the CDR3 is TGTGCCAGCAACCCGGGACTAAATTTCGCCCGGGGCGAGCAGTACTTC. Amino acids: CASNPGLNFARGEQYF. Variable domain in full (rest from reference TRBV5-5 and TRBJ2-7): DAGVTQSPTHLIKTRGQQVTLRCSPISGHKSVSWYQQVLGQGPQFIFQYYEKEERGRGNFPDRFSARQFPNYSSELNVNALLLGDSALYLCASNPGLNFARGEQYFGPGTRLTVT.

The chain recombines TRBV10-2 with TRBJ2-5, with D possibly called TRBD1 or TRBD2 (5 bases each). The V and J ends lost 2 bases and 5 bases respectively, with 15 bases between them. This CDR3 has 15 amino acids. Germline assignment: CDR1 WSHSY and CDR2 SAAADI. The chain's CDR3 is CASSEPGTQRETQYF. Written as DNA, the CDR3 is TGCGCCAGCAGTGAGCCCGGGACGCAAAGGGAGACCCAGTACTTC.

The J gene is TRBJ1-2, the V gene TRBV21-1. TRBV21-1 is designated a pseudogene. The CDR3 is made up of 15 amino acids. The CDR3 DNA reads TGTGCCAGCAGCAAAGCCCCGGGAGATAACTATGGCTACACCTTC. Its protein product is CASSKAPGDNYGYTF.

On this clone: No DNA is shown, since the ends of the CDR3 on it are uncertain; the CDR3 is the one TCRdb lists. The chain joins TRBV6-4 to TRBJ2-7; the D call in the table, TRBD1, was not verified against the DNA. The CDR3 spans 19 residues, counting both ends. Germline CDR1 MRHNA, CDR2 SNTAGT. The chain's CDR3 is CASSSGQGQGQARVYEQYF.